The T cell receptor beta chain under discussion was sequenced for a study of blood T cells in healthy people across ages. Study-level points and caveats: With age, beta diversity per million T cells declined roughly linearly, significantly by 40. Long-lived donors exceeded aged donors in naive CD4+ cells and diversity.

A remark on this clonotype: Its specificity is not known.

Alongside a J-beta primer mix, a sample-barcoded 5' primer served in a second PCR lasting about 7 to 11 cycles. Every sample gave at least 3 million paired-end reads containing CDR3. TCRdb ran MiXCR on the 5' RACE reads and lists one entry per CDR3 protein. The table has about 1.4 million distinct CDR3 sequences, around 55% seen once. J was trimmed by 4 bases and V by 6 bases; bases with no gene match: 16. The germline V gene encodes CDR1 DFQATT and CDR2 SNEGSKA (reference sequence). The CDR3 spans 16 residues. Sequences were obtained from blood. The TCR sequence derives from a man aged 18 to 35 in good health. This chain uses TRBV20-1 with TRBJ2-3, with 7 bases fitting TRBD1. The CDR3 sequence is CSAEDLTGNPPDTQYF. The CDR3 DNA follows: TGCAGTGCCGAGGACCTGACAGGGAATCCCCCAGATACGCAGTATTTT.